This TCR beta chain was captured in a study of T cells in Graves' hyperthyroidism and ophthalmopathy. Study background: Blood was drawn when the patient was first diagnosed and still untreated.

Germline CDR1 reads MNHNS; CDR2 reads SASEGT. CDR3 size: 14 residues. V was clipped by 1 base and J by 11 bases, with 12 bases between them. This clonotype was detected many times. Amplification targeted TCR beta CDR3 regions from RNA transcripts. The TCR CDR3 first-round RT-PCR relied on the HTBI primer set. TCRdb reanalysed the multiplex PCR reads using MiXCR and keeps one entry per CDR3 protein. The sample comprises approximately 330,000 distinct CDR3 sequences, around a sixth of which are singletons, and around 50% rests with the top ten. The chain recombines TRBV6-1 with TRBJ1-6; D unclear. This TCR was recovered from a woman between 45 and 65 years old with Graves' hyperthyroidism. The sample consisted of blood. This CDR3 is CASSEVGGVAPLHF. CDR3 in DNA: TGTGCCAGCAGTGAAGTCGGTGGGGTTGCACCCCTCCACTTT.